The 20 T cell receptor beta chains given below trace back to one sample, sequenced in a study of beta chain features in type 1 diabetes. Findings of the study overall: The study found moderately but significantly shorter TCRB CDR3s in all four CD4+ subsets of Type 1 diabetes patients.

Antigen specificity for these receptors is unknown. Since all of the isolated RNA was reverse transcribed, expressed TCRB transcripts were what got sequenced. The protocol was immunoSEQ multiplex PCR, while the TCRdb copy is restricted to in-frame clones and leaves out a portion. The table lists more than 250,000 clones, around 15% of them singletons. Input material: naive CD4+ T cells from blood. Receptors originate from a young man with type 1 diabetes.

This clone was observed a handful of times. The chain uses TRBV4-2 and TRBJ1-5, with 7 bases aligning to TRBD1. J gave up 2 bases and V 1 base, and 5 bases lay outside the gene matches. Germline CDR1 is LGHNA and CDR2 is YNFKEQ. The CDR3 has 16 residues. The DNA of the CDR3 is TGTGCCAGCAGCCAAGTTGAAGGGGGCGGCAATCAGCCCCAGCATTTT. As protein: CASSQVEGGGNQPQHF.

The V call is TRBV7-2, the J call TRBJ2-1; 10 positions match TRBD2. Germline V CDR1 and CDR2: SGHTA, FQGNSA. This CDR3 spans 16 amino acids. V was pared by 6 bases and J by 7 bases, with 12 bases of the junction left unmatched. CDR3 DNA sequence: TGTGCCAGCAGGTCGCCGGGACTAGCGATGGGGAATGAGCAGTTCTTC. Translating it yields CASRSPGLAMGNEQFF.

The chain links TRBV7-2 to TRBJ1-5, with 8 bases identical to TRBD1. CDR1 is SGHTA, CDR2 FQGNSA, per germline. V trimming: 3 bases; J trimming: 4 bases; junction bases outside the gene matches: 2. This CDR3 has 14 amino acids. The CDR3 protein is CASSFGTGNQPQHF. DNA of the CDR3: TGTGCCAGCAGCTTCGGGACAGGAAATCAGCCCCAGCATTTT.

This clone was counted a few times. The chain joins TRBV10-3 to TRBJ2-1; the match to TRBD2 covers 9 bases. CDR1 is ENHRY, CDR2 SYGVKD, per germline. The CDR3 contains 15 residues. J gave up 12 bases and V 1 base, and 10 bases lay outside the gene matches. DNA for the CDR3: TGTGCCATCAGTGAGTTAAGCGGGAGGAGTAAAGCGCAGTTCTTC. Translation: CAISELSGRSKAQFF.

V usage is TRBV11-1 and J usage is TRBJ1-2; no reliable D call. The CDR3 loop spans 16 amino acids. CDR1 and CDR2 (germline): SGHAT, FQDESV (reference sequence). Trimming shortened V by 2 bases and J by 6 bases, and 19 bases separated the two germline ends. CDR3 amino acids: CASSLPSPEGGNGYTF. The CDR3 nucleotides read TGTGCCAGCAGCTTACCCTCTCCGGAGGGAGGGAATGGCTACACCTTC.

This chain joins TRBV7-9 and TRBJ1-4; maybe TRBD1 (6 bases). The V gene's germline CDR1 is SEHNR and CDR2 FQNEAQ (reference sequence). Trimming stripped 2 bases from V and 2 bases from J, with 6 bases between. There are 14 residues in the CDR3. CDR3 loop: CASSLTGTNEKLFF. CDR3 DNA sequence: TGTGCCAGCAGCTTAACAGGGACTAATGAAAAACTGTTTTTT.

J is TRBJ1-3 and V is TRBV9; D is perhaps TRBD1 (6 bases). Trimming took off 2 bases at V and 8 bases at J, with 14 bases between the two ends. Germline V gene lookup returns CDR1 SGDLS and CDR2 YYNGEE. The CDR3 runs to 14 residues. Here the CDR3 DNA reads TGTGCCAGCAGCGTTACAGGGATTGTAGACACCATATATTTT. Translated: CASSVTGIVDTIYF. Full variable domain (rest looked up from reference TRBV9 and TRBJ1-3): DSGVTQTPKHLITATGQRVTLRCSPRSGDLSVYWYQQSLDQGLQFLIQYYNGEERAKGNILERFSAQQFPDLHSELNLSSLELGDSALYFCASSVTGIVDTIYFGEGSWLTVV.

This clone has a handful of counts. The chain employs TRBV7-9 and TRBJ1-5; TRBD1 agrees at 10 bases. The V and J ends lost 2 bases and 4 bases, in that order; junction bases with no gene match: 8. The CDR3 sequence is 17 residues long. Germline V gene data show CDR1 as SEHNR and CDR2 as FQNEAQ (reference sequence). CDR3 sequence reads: CASSLSGTGVENQPQHF. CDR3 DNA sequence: TGTGCCAGCAGCTTATCCGGGACAGGGGTTGAGAATCAGCCCCAGCATTTT.

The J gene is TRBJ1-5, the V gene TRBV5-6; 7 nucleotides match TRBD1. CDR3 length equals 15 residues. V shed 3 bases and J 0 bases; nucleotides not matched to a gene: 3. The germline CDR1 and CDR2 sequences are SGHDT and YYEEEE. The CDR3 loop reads CASSWGTDSNQPQHF. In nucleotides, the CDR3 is TGTGCCAGCAGCTGGGGGACAGATAGCAATCAGCCCCAGCATTTT.

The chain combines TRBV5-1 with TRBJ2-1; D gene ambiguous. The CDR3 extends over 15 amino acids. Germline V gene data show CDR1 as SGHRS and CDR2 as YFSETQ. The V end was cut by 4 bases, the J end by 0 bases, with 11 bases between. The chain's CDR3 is CASSRPEHSYNEQFF. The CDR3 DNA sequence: TGCGCCAGCAGCCGTCCCGAACACTCCTACAATGAGCAGTTCTTC.

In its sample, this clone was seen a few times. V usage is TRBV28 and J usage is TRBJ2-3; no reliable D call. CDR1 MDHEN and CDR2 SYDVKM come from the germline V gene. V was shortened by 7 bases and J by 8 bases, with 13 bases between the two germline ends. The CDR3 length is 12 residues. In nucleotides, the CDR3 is TGTGCCAGCACAGCGCCTCTGAGTACGCAGTATTTT. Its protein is CASTAPLSTQYF.

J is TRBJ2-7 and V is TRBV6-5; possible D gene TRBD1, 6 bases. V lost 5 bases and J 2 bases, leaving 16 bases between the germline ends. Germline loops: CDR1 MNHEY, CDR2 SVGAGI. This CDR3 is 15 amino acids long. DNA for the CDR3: TGTGCCAGCAGTAAAACGGGACACGCACCCTACGAGCAGTACTTC. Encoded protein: CASSKTGHAPYEQYF.

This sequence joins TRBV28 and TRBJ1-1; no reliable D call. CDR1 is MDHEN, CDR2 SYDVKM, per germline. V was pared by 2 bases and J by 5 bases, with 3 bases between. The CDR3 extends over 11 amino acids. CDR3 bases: TGTGCCAGCAGTTTACCGACTGAAGCTTTCTTT. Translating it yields CASSLPTEAFF.

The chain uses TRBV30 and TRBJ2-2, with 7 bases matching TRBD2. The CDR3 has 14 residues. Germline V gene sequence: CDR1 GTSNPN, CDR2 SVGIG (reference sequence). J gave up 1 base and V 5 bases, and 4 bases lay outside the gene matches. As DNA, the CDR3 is TGTGCCTGGGGGGACTACCGGAACACCGGGGAGCTGTTTTTT. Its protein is CAWGDYRNTGELFF. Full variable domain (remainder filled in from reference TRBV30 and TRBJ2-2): SQTIHQWPATLVQPVGSPLSLECTVEGTSNPNLYWYRQAAGRGLQLLFYSVGIGQISSEVPQNLSASRPQDRQFILSSKKLLLSDSGFYLCAWGDYRNTGELFFGEGSRLTVL.

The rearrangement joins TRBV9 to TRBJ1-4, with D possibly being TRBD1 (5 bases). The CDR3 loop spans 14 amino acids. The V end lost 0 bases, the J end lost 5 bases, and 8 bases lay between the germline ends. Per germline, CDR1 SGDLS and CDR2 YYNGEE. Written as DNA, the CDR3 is TGTGCCAGCAGCGTAGCCAGGGTCAATGAAAAACTGTTTTTT. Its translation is CASSVARVNEKLFF. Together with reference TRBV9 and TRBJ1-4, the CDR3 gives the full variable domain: DSGVTQTPKHLITATGQRVTLRCSPRSGDLSVYWYQQSLDQGLQFLIQYYNGEERAKGNILERFSAQQFPDLHSELNLSSLELGDSALYFCASSVARVNEKLFFGSGTQLSVL.

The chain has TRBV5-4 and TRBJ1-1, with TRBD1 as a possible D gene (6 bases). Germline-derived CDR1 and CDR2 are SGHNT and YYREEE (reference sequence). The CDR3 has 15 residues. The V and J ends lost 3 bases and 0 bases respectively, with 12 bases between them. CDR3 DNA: TGTGCCAGCAGCTCGCCTCAGGGGTTGAACACTGAAGCTTTCTTT. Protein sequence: CASSSPQGLNTEAFF.

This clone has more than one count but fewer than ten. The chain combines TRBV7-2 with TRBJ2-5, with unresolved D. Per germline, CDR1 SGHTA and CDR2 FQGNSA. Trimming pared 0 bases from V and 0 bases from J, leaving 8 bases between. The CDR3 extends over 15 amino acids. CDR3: CASSLAQAYQETQYF. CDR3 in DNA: TGTGCCAGCAGCTTAGCGCAAGCGTACCAAGAGACCCAGTACTTC.

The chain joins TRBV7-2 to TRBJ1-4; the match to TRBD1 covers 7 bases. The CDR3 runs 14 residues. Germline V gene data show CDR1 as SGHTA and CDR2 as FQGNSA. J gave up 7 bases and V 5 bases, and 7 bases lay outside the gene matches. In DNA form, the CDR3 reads TGTGCCAGCAGCGTTGACAGGGCTTCTGAAAAACTGTTTTTT. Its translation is CASSVDRASEKLFF. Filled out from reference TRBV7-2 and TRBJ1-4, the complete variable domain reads GAGVSQSPSNKVTEKGKDVELRCDPISGHTALYWYRQSLGQGLEFLIYFQGNSAPDKSGLPSDRFSAERTGGSVSTLTIQRTQQEDSAVYLCASSVDRASEKLFFGSGTQLSVL.

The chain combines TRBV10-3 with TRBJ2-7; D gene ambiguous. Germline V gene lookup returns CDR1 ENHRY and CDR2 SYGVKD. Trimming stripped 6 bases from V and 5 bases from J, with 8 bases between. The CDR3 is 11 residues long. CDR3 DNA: TGTGCCATCAGAGAGCGTCACGAGCAGTACTTC. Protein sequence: CAIRERHEQYF.

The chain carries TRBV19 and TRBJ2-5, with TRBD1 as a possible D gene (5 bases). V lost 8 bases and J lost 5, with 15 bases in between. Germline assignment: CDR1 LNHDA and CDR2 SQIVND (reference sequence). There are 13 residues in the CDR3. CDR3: CASSSQGRETQYF. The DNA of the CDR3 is TGTGCCAGTTCGAGCCAGGGAAGGGAGACCCAGTACTTC.